This T cell receptor beta chain derives from a study of blood T cell repertoires in COVID-19. About the study: COVID-19 samples collected from the United States, Italy and Spain covered acute and convalescent phases.

In the original processing: By means of reference gene primer amplification, nucleated cell counts were estimated. Profiling relied on immunoSEQ multiplex PCR, and the TCRdb table lists in-frame clones only, not all of them. V and J calls plus clone size are reproduced from that table; the DNA served to infer D and trimming. The sample contains about 210,000 clones, 87% of which appear only once. This clone has a handful of counts. Germline V gives CDR1 LGHDT, CDR2 YNNKEL (reference sequence). CDR3 length equals 14 residues. Germline trimming cut 3 bases from V and 4 bases from J; bases unmatched to any gene: 3. The age range of participants was roughly 18 to 90 years, with residence in fewer than 25 US areas. Clinical history reported by participants formed the basis on which cohorts were assigned.

The chain has TRBV3-1 (or the pseudogene TRBV3-2) and TRBJ2-3, with 8 bases identical to TRBD1. This clonotype was sampled from a man in his late teens or twenties with acute COVID-19. The sequenced material came from PBMCs or T cells enriched from blood (not recorded which). CDR3: CASSHGQGADTQYF. CDR3 bases: TGTGCCAGCAGCCACGGACAGGGCGCAGATACGCAGTATTTT.